This is a list of T cell receptor beta chains from one sample in a study of PD-1 blockade in mismatch repair-deficient tumors. TCRdb keeps only in-frame clones here, not all; method: immunoSEQ multiplex PCR. The sample carries more than 15,000 clones, approximately 83% recorded once. Sequenced material: PBMCs, taken 4 weeks after starting pembrolizumab. The source is an adult with mismatch repair-deficient cancer. Each CDR3 is given without its conserved first and last residue. Rows may omit the clone size; those that give it use once, few, many or a size class.

cdr3_aa,j_call,clone_size,v_call
ASSEYGGGNTIY,TRBJ1-3,NA,TRBV2
ASRLTGGYEQY,TRBJ2-7,few,TRBV6-5
ASSRGQGRDGYT,TRBJ1-2,NA,TRBV14
ATTRGWEETQY,TRBJ2-5,NA,TRBV2
ASSLEAGYGYT,TRBJ1-2,NA,TRBV5-1
ASSTHYGVGYGYT,TRBJ1-2,once,TRBV19
ASRTGSTYEQY,TRBJ2-7,NA,TRBV10-2
ASSGWAGDNEQF,TRBJ2-1,once,TRBV5-8
ASSSRQGGSPLH,TRBJ1-6,NA,TRBV5-5
ASLSSGFYNEQF,TRBJ2-1,NA,TRBV28
ASSMIQNYNEQF,TRBJ2-1,NA,TRBV28
ASSGGNNSPLH,TRBJ1-6,NA,TRBV13
ASSRGQGLGGYT,TRBJ1-2,NA,TRBV7-2
ASGDRGDRGLRAF,TRBJ1-1,NA,TRBV27
ASSFREGSGELF,TRBJ2-2,NA,TRBV5-6
ASSVTVNTEAF,TRBJ1-1,once,TRBV5-1
ASSWGETATEAF,TRBJ1-1,NA,TRBV10-2
ASSLFDGGTSSSYNEQF,TRBJ2-1,NA,TRBV28
ASSQCDRYRGFEEQF,TRBJ2-1,NA,TRBV23-1
ASNQGGPNYEQY,TRBJ2-7,few,TRBV7-2
ASSLTGAEGYGYT,TRBJ1-2,NA,TRBV7-9
ASSVGVRNTEAF,TRBJ1-1,NA,TRBV9
ASTPQDSRSGNTIY,TRBJ1-3,NA,TRBV19
ASSSRRVEQF,TRBJ2-1,NA,TRBV7-2
ASTSTGATYEQY,TRBJ2-7,few,TRBV28
ATSRRPGIGDNEQF,TRBJ2-1,once,TRBV15
ASSYGLAGPYNEQF,TRBJ2-1,NA,TRBV6-5
ASSLPPGLSSYEQY,TRBJ2-7,NA,TRBV18
ASSKSDYEQY,TRBJ2-7,NA,TRBV5-1
ASRAGLAGYKSIRPGGQY,TRBJ2-5,NA,TRBV28
SAGTSGAYEQY,TRBJ2-7,NA,TRBV29-1
ASSITSGVYNEQF,TRBJ2-1,once,TRBV6-1
ASRPLQSSDEKLF,TRBJ1-4,NA,TRBV28
AISESGQGRIYGYT,TRBJ1-2,NA,TRBV10-3
ASSVEGDRDNSPLH,TRBJ1-6,NA,TRBV9
ASSESGDGSFYGYT,TRBJ1-2,NA,TRBV10-2
ASSFKLAGMYEQY,TRBJ2-7,NA,TRBV7-2
ATSRRQGSYGYT,TRBJ1-2,once,TRBV15
ASRLGSGNDYEQY,TRBJ2-7,NA,TRBV27
ASSLRGPRSGNTIY,TRBJ1-3,NA,TRBV27
ASSSWAGTSGNIQY,TRBJ2-4,NA,TRBV27
ASSTTAGVNEQF,TRBJ2-1,NA,TRBV18
ATGQGFNTGELF,TRBJ2-2,once,TRBV7-9
ASSQDKNTEAF,TRBJ1-1,NA,TRBV19
ASSGLGSRSGNTIY,TRBJ1-3,once,TRBV9